A selection of T cell receptor beta chains follows, all from one sample in a study of glioma-infiltrating T cells. Using its own MiXCR run on the multiplex PCR reads, TCRdb lists one record per CDR3 protein. In the table there are 300,000 to 450,000 distinct CDR3 sequences, 35% to 45% of which are singletons. Sequences were obtained from glioma tissue, nonneoplastic brain tissue, or PBMCs (not recorded which). All receptors come from a human donor with low-grade glioma or glioblastoma, undergoing nonglioma brain surgery, or in good health (not recorded which). The CDR3 runs from the conserved cysteine through the conserved F or W. The D gene is left open where the match is weak. Not every row has a clone size; where given, it reads once, few, many or a size class.

J | V | D | size | CDR3 | DNA
TRBJ2-1 | TRBV4-2 | - | many | CASSQDLSAEEQFF | TGTGCCAGCAGCCAAGATTTATCGGCAGAAGAGCAGTTCTTC
TRBJ1-1 | TRBV4-2 | - | - | CASSLGGVGMNTEALF | TGTGCCAGCAGTTTGGGAGGGGTCGGAATGAACACTGAAGCTTTATTT
TRBJ2-7 | TRBV6-5 | - | - | CASSYLGLGIEQYF | TGTGCCAGCAGTTACTTGGGGCTAGGCATCGAGCAGTACTTC
TRBJ2-1 | TRBV28 | TRBD1 | once | CASRPTGGSSNEQFF | TGTGCCAGCAGACCGACAGGGGGCTCCTCCAATGAGCAGTTCTTC
TRBJ1-1 | TRBV7-9 | - | - | CASSLAQWNEAFF | TGTGCCAGCAGCTTAGCTCAGTGGAATGAAGCTTTCTTT
TRBJ2-7 | TRBV24-1 | - | few | CATSDFAPRDGSYEQYF | TGTGCCACCAGTGATTTCGCCCCCCGGGACGGTTCCTACGAGCAGTACTTC
TRBJ2-1 | TRBV20-1 | TRBD2 | once | CSARSLAASNEQFF | TGCAGTGCTAGGAGTCTAGCGGCCTCCAATGAGCAGTTCTTC
TRBJ1-5 | TRBV24-1 | - | - | CATSEPGRDQPQHF | TGTGCCACCAGTGAACCGGGCCGAGATCAGCCCCAGCATTTT
TRBJ2-7 | TRBV28 | - | - | CASSTSRNSYEQYF | TGTGCCAGCAGCACTTCAAGAAACTCCTACGAGCAGTACTTC
TRBJ2-5 | TRBV2 | - | once | CASSINRETQYF | TGTGCCAGCAGTATCAACAGGGAGACCCAGTACTTC
TRBJ1-2 | TRBV15 | - | few | CATSPGRQRNYGYTF | TGTGCCACCAGCCCGGGGCGACAGAGGAACTATGGCTACACCTTC
TRBJ2-7 | TRBV20-1 | TRBD2 | - | CSAGLAGPYEQYF | TGCAGTGCTGGACTAGCGGGTCCTTACGAGCAGTACTTC
TRBJ2-5 | TRBV19 | TRBD1 | - | CASSRWTGERDTDTQYF | TGTGCCAGTAGTCGCTGGACAGGGGAGAGGGACACAGATACCCAGTACTTC
TRBJ1-5 | TRBV20-1 | - | few | CSASAGSNQPQHF | TGCAGTGCTAGTGCAGGGAGCAATCAGCCCCAGCATTTT
TRBJ1-6 | TRBV7-2 | TRBD1 | many | CASSRTGTGTSPLHF | TGTGCCAGCAGTCGGACCGGGACAGGGACTTCACCCCTCCACTTT
TRBJ2-1 | TRBV6-1 | TRBD2 | many | CASSSRLAGGGEQFF | TGTGCCAGCAGCTCCCGACTAGCGGGAGGAGGTGAGCAGTTCTTC
TRBJ1-2 | TRBV16 | TRBD1 | - | CASSQRQGYGYTF | TGTGCCAGCAGCCAACGACAGGGGTATGGCTACACCTTC
TRBJ1-1 | TRBV11-2 | TRBD1 | - | CASSPRTGAVSEAFF | TGTGCCAGCAGCCCTCGGACAGGGGCTGTCTCTGAAGCTTTCTTT
TRBJ2-7 | TRBV28 | TRBD2 | many | CASSRIPGLVHEQYF | TGTGCCAGCAGTCGCATTCCGGGACTAGTCCACGAGCAGTACTTC
TRBJ2-1 | TRBV19 | TRBD1 | - | CASSSRPGTGMDEQFF | TGTGCCAGTAGTTCCAGACCCGGGACAGGGATGGATGAGCAGTTCTTC
TRBJ1-5 | TRBV11-1 | TRBD1 | - | CASSPGQGNSNQPQHF | TGTGCCAGCAGCCCGGGACAGGGGAATAGCAATCAGCCCCAGCATTTT
TRBJ2-3 | TRBV15 | - | many | CATSTDIPPDTQYF | TGTGCCACCAGCACAGACATACCTCCAGATACGCAGTATTTT
TRBJ2-3 | TRBV6-5 | - | many | CASSYSLGTDTQYF | TGTGCCAGCAGTTACTCTCTGGGCACAGATACGCAGTATTTT
TRBJ2-1 | TRBV7-6 | TRBD2 | - | CASSIKAGLDLNEQFF | TGTGCCAGCAGTATTAAGGCGGGACTAGACCTCAATGAGCAGTTCTTC
TRBJ2-1 | TRBV24-1 | - | few | CATSDLSSDSYNEQFF | TGTGCCACCAGTGATTTGTCTAGCGACTCCTACAATGAGCAGTTCTTC
TRBJ2-3 | TRBV28 | - | - | CASNTPRGSAVDTQYF | TGTGCCAGCAACACCCCGAGAGGTAGCGCTGTAGATACGCAGTATTTT
TRBJ2-7 | TRBV12-3/TRBV12-4 | TRBD2 | - | CASSMSGLANHEQYF | TGTGCCAGCAGTATGTCGGGACTAGCCAACCACGAGCAGTACTTC
TRBJ2-1 | TRBV7-9 | TRBD2 | - | CASSPRSGPSYNEQFF | TGTGCCAGCAGCCCCCGTAGCGGGCCATCCTACAATGAGCAGTTCTTC
TRBJ2-5 | TRBV20-1 | TRBD1 | - | CSATGTGDGTQYF | TGCAGTGCTACCGGGACAGGGGACGGGACCCAGTACTTC
TRBJ1-6 | TRBV6-5 | - | - | CASSYEGRLPLHF | TGTGCCAGCAGTTACGAAGGGCGGTTACCCCTCCACTTT
TRBJ1-1 | TRBV29-1 | TRBD1 | - | CSVTPGTGIEAFF | TGCAGCGTTACACCTGGGACAGGGATTGAAGCCTTCTTT
TRBJ2-3 | TRBV5-4 | - | few | CASSLVVGGPTDTQYF | TGTGCCAGCAGCTTGGTAGTCGGGGGACCCACAGATACGCAGTATTTT